A selection of T cell receptor beta chains follows, all from one sample in a study of T cell responses to AZD1222 COVID-19 vaccine. Sequencing used immunoSEQ multiplex PCR; TCRdb keeps in-frame clones, though not all of them. The profile shows 150,000 to 200,000 clones, just over 90% of them singletons. Here the sequenced sample was peripheral blood, taken on day 0 of AZD1222 vaccination. Receptors were obtained from an adult in good health. CDR3s include the opening cysteine and the closing phenylalanine or tryptophan. Fields, in order: V gene, CDR3 length, D gene, J gene, CDR3 protein, CDR3 DNA. The D gene is left open where the match is weak.

>TRBV19|15|.|TRBJ2-3
CASSIWGGDTDTQYF
TGTGCCAGTAGTATCTGGGGCGGGGACACAGATACGCAGTATTTT
>TRBV12-3/TRBV12-4|13|.|TRBJ2-3
CASSLTGTDTQYF
TGTGCCAGCAGTTTAACGGGCACAGATACGCAGTATTTT
>TRBV5-1|17|.|TRBJ1-4
CASREGHLQATNEKLFF
TGCGCCAGCAGGGAAGGACATCTCCAGGCAACTAATGAAAAACTGTTTTTT
>TRBV3-1/TRBV3-2|15|.|TRBJ2-1
CASSQVRSSYNEQFF
TGTGCCAGCAGCCAAGTCCGGAGCTCCTACAATGAGCAGTTCTTC
>TRBV6-5|15|.|TRBJ2-7
CASSYGPFILGEQYF
TGTGCCAGCAGTTATGGGCCCTTTATCCTCGGCGAGCAGTACTTC
>TRBV12-5|15|TRBD1|TRBJ2-5
CDIATQDRAIQTQYF
TGTGACATAGCCACCCAGGACAGGGCAATTCAAACCCAGTACTTC
>TRBV18|15|.|TRBJ1-3
CASSPRQSSGNTIYF
TGTGCCAGCTCACCTAGACAGAGCTCTGGAAACACCATATATTTT
>TRBV18|16|.|TRBJ1-1
CASSPGAPGINTEAFF
TGTGCCAGCTCACCCGGGGCACCAGGAATTAACACTGAAGCTTTCTTT
>TRBV6-5|14|.|TRBJ2-3
CASTPGGGTDTQYF
TGTGCCAGCACCCCCGGTGGGGGCACAGATACGCAGTATTTT
>TRBV30|14|.|TRBJ2-3
CAWSRAGSTDTQYF
TGTGCCTGGAGCCGGGCGGGTAGCACAGATACGCAGTATTTT
>TRBV2|13|.|TRBJ1-2
CASHSQRSDGYTF
TGTGCCAGCCATTCTCAACGCTCCGATGGCTACACCTTC
>TRBV11-2|11|.|TRBJ2-4
CASSLAGRVYF
TGTGCCAGCAGCTTAGCAGGCAGGGTTTACTTC
>TRBV5-1|16|TRBD2|TRBJ2-7
CASSLPTSGNPYEQYF
TGCGCCAGCAGCCTACCGACTAGCGGGAATCCCTACGAGCAGTACTTC
>TRBV7-2|14|.|TRBJ1-2
CASSLDGTSHGYTF
TGTGCCAGCAGCTTAGACGGGACAAGCCATGGCTACACCTTC
>TRBV5-1|14|.|TRBJ2-7
CASSLGQGGYEQYF
TGCGCCAGCAGCTTGGGGCAGGGAGGCTACGAGCAGTACTTC
>TRBV5-1|16|TRBD2|TRBJ2-7
CASSLVGLAGAGEQYF
TGCGCCAGCAGCTTGGTGGGGCTAGCGGGAGCAGGGGAGCAGTACTTC